Listed below are T cell receptor beta chains from one sample, sequenced in a study of shared T cell receptors in the human thymus. Assay: immunoSEQ multiplex PCR; the TCRdb copy retains only in-frame clones and omits some. Of hundreds of thousands of clones in the sample, roughly 88% were seen once. These data were also filed under a second study, of human thymus T cells.

Input material: thymocytes. Receptors originate from a girl under three years old with a congenital heart defect. Both conserved end residues are part of each CDR3. D genes are given only for firm matches. Rows give clone size only sometimes, using once, few, many, or a class for an expanded clone.

>TRBV5-1|TRBD2|NA|TRBJ2-3
CASSSGLAGGADTQYF
TGCGCCAGCAGTTCTGGACTAGCGGGGGGCGCAGATACGCAGTATTTT
>TRBV6-7|NA|NA|TRBJ1-1
CASSYRGNTEAFF
TGTGCCAGCAGTTACAGGGGGAACACTGAAGCTTTCTTT
>TRBV11-3|TRBD2|NA|TRBJ2-3
CAEQTLAGIVTDTQYF
TGTGCCGAACAGACCTTAGCGGGAATCGTCACAGATACGCAGTATTTT
>TRBV19|TRBD1|NA|TRBJ2-7
CASSISGTGGDYEQYF
TGTGCCAGTAGTATTTCCGGGACAGGGGGGGACTACGAGCAGTACTTC
>TRBV7-9|TRBD1|NA|TRBJ1-2
CASSSKQGNYGYTF
TGTGCCAGCAGCTCGAAACAGGGGAACTATGGCTACACCTTC
>TRBV6-1|NA|few|TRBJ1-2
CASSGISLGLGYTF
TGTGCCAGCAGTGGGATTTCCCTGGGCCTTGGCTACACCTTC
>TRBV7-2|TRBD1|NA|TRBJ1-5
CASSLSHLSGTDQPQHF
TGTGCCAGCAGCTTATCCCATCTCTCAGGGACAGATCAGCCCCAGCATTTT
>TRBV9|TRBD2|NA|TRBJ2-3
CASSVYSLAGAGTDTQYF
TGTGCCAGCAGCGTATATAGCCTAGCGGGGGCCGGCACAGATACGCAGTATTTT
>TRBV5-1|TRBD2|NA|TRBJ2-1
CASSGTRSMAFF
TGCGCCAGCAGCGGGACTAGGTCGATGGCGTTCTTC
>TRBV5-5|NA|NA|TRBJ2-1
CASSLGRGPWNEQFF
TGTGCCAGCAGCTTGGGGCGGGGGCCCTGGAATGAGCAGTTCTTC
>TRBV9|NA|NA|TRBJ2-7
CASSPEGNKPNDPTREQYF
TGTGCCAGCAGCCCGGAGGGGAATAAGCCTAATGACCCCACCCGCGAGCAGTACTTC
>TRBV7-7|TRBD2|NA|TRBJ2-3
CASSLDEGGGPFGDTQYF
TGTGCTAGCAGCTTAGACGAGGGCGGGGGGCCCTTCGGGGATACGCAGTATTTT
>TRBV19|NA|NA|TRBJ2-1
CASSIPLDSYEQFF
TGTGCCAGTAGTATCCCACTAGATTCATATGAGCAGTTCTTC
>TRBV5-3|NA|few|TRBJ1-4
CARSLIVREKLFF
TGTGCCAGAAGCTTAATAGTGCGGGAAAAACTGTTTTTT